This entry lists 14 T cell receptor beta chains sequenced from one sample in a study of memory CD4+ T cells and cytomegalovirus serostatus. Single viable CD3+CD4+CD8-CD45RO+ cells were sorted as the memory CD4+ T cells. Here immunoSEQ multiplex PCR was the method, and the copy in TCRdb shows in-frame clones only, minus some. The repertoire holds 60,000 or so clones, with approximately 81% as singletons. The sample consisted of memory CD4+ T cells from blood. These receptors were collected from an adult in good health and CMV-seronegative. Some clones in this sample may be carry-over from other donors' samples.

V and J are TRBV5-1 and TRBJ2-7, with D hard to call. V was pared by 2 bases and J by 3 bases, with 12 bases between. The germline gives CDR1 SGHRS, CDR2 YFSETQ. The CDR3 loop spans 14 amino acids. The chain's CDR3 is CASSLYQRGYEQYF. The CDR3 region has the DNA TGCGCCAGCAGCTTATATCAGCGAGGCTACGAGCAGTACTTC. The full variable domain, completed using reference TRBV5-1 and TRBJ2-7, is KAGVTQTPRYLIKTRGQQVTLSCSPISGHRSVSWYQQTPGQGLQFLFEYFSETQRNKGNFPGRFSGRQFSNSRSEMNVSTLELGDSALYLCASSLYQRGYEQYFGPGTRLTVT.

The CDR3 sequence is CASRYTEAFF. CDR3 DNA sequence: TGTGCCAGCAGATACACTGAAGCTTTCTTT. This sequence joins TRBV6-1 and TRBJ1-1, with D unresolved. CDR3 size: 10 residues. Trimming pared 6 bases from V and 3 bases from J, leaving 2 bases between. Germline V gives CDR1 MNHNS, CDR2 SASEGT.

The rearrangement joins TRBV6-1 to TRBJ2-5; D perhaps matches TRBD2 (6 bases). Germline V gene sequence: CDR1 MNHNS, CDR2 SASEGT. The CDR3 is 13 residues long. Trimming stripped 0 bases from V and 7 bases from J, with 9 bases between. In DNA form, the CDR3 reads TGTGCCAGCAGTGAAGCGACCGGGAGGACCCAGTACTTC. The encoded protein is CASSEATGRTQYF.

The rearrangement uses TRBV27 and TRBJ2-1; tentative D call: TRBD2 (6 bases). Between the trimmed V and J ends, which lost 0 bases and 7 bases, there was a span of 10 bases. The germline CDR1 and CDR2 sequences are MNHEY and SMNVEV (reference sequence). This CDR3 comprises 14 residues. The CDR3 sequence is CASSLSRGGNEQFF. As DNA, the CDR3 is TGTGCCAGCAGTTTATCAAGGGGAGGAAATGAGCAGTTCTTC.

This sequence joins TRBV28 and TRBJ2-7; 14 positions match TRBD2. Unmatched junction bases numbered 6, after V lost 5 bases and J lost 6 bases. Germline assignment: CDR1 MDHEN and CDR2 SYDVKM. CDR3 length: 15 amino acids. CDR3 in amino acids: CASSTPGLAGAEQYF. DNA of the CDR3: TGTGCCAGCAGTACCCCGGGACTAGCGGGAGCCGAGCAGTACTTC.

The V gene is TRBV5-6, the J gene TRBJ1-1, with D possibly TRBD1 on 5 matching bases. Trimming shortened V by 0 bases and J by 10 bases, and 13 bases separated the two germline ends. Germline CDR1 SGHDT, CDR2 YYEEEE. The CDR3 has 13 amino acids. This CDR3 reads CASSLGGTLVAFF. In DNA form, the CDR3 reads TGTGCCAGCAGCTTGGGCGGGACTCTAGTAGCTTTCTTT.

The chain links TRBV14 to TRBJ2-5; 7 positions agree with TRBD2. The CDR3 is made up of 16 amino acids. With 1 base clipped from V and 5 bases from J, the junction kept 10 bases outside the gene matches. Germline CDR1 reads SGHDN; CDR2 reads FVKESK. The CDR3 spells CASSQARARGGETQYF. As DNA, the CDR3 is TGTGCCAGCAGCCAAGCAAGGGCGCGGGGAGGGGAGACCCAGTACTTC.

In its sample, this clone was seen a few times. This chain links TRBV5-1 with TRBJ2-7, with 8 positions matching TRBD1. With V trimmed by 0 bases and J by 4 bases, 6 bases remained unmatched. CDR3 size: 15 residues. The germline CDR1 and CDR2 sequences are SGHRS and YFSETQ. The CDR3 DNA sequence: TGCGCCAGCAGCTTGGACCAGGGGGCTAAGTACGAGCAGTACTTC. Translating it yields CASSLDQGAKYEQYF. The variable domain in full, with the rest retrieved from reference TRBV5-1 and TRBJ2-7, is KAGVTQTPRYLIKTRGQQVTLSCSPISGHRSVSWYQQTPGQGLQFLFEYFSETQRNKGNFPGRFSGRQFSNSRSEMNVSTLELGDSALYLCASSLDQGAKYEQYFGPGTRLTVT.

V is TRBV10-3 and J is TRBJ2-7; D possibly uses TRBD1 or TRBD2 (7 bases each). There are 15 residues in the CDR3. CDR1 is ENHRY and CDR2 is SYGVKD in the germline V gene. V was clipped by 4 bases and J by 4 bases, with 17 bases between them. The CDR3, as DNA: TGTGCCATCAGTGGGTGGGCAGGGGGGGGGTACGAGCAGTACTTC. This gives the protein CAISGWAGGGYEQYF.

The DNA for the CDR3 is TGTGCCAGCAGCCCCGGGACTAGCGGGAGTCTGGGGACCCAGTACTTC. Its protein is CASSPGTSGSLGTQYF. J is TRBJ2-5 and V is TRBV11-3; 14 bases match TRBD2. CDR3 length: 16 residues. The germline CDR1 and CDR2 sequences are SGHNT and YENEEA. Losses at the gene ends were 5 bases for V and 7 bases for J; bases not matched to a gene: 9.

This clone was recorded a few times. The V call is TRBV4-1, the J call TRBJ2-3; either TRBD1 or TRBD2 may supply D (5 bases each). The CDR3 is 15 amino acids. Trimming cost V 7 bases and J 4 bases, with 18 bases left between them. The germline gives CDR1 MGHRA, CDR2 YSYEKL. The CDR3: CASTLRGTLPDTQYF. The CDR3 DNA follows: TGCGCCAGCACGTTGAGGGGCACCTTACCAGATACGCAGTATTTT.

V usage is TRBV6-6 and J usage is TRBJ1-6; tentative D call: TRBD1 (6 bases). Germline lookup yields CDR1 MNHNY and CDR2 SVGAGI (reference sequence). The V and J ends lost 6 bases and 4 bases respectively, with 13 bases between them. This CDR3 spans 15 amino acids. The CDR3 reads CASSPGQGYNSPLHF. The CDR3 DNA is TGTGCCAGCAGCCCGGGACAAGGGTATAATTCACCCCTCCACTTT.

This sequence joins TRBV5-1 and TRBJ2-2; TRBD1 might be the D (6 bases). CDR3 length: 14 amino acids. V was cut by 1 base and J by 5 bases, with 9 bases left in between. Germline CDR1 and CDR2: SGHRS and YFSETQ. CDR3: CASSLTGQTGELFF. DNA of the CDR3: TGCGCCAGCAGCTTGACAGGGCAGACCGGGGAGCTGTTTTTT.

The chain couples TRBV7-2 to TRBJ2-2; the D gene is possibly TRBD1 (5 bases). V lost 1 base and J 4 bases, leaving 7 bases between the germline ends. This CDR3 spans 14 amino acids. Germline V gene sequence: CDR1 SGHTA, CDR2 FQGNSA. The CDR3 spells CASSLGQTTGELFF. In DNA, the CDR3 is TGTGCCAGCAGCTTAGGACAGACCACCGGGGAGCTGTTTTTT. Combining the CDR3 with reference TRBV7-2 and TRBJ2-2 gives the whole variable domain GAGVSQSPSNKVTEKGKDVELRCDPISGHTALYWYRQSLGQGLEFLIYFQGNSAPDKSGLPSDRFSAERTGGSVSTLTIQRTQQEDSAVYLCASSLGQTTGELFFGEGSRLTVL.